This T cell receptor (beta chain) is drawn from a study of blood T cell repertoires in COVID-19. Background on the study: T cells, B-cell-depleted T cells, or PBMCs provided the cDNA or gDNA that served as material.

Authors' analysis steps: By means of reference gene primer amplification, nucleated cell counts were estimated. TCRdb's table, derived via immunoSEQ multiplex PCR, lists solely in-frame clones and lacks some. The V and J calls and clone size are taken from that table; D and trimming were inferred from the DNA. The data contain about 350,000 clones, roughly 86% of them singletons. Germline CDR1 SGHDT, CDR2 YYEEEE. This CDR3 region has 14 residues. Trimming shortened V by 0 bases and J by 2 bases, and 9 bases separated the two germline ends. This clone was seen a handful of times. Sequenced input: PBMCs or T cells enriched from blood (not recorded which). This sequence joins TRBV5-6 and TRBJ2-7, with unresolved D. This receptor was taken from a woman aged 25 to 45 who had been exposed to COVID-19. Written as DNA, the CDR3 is TGTGCCAGCAGCTTGGAGCAAAACCCCTACGAGCAGTACTTC. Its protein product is CASSLEQNPYEQYF.